Each of the 29 T cell receptor beta chains below was sequenced from the same sample in a study of breast tumors, draining lymph nodes, adjacent tissues. The lymph nodes were axillary draining lymph nodes from breast cancer patients. In TCRdb, the multiplex PCR reads were re-called with MiXCR into one record per CDR3 protein. This sample has around 140,000 distinct CDR3 sequences; approximately 29% occur once, and the top ten carry around 2.5%. The sequencing sample was made of axillary lymph node tissue. These receptors all come from a female donor with breast cancer. Some clones in this sample may be carry-over from other donors' samples.

On this clonotype itself: This may be a read error: a much more frequent sequence differs by one nucleotide. CDR3 region: CASIFGPNTIYF. DNA of the CDR3: TGTGCCAGCATTTTCGGACCAAACACCATATATTTT. The chain couples TRBV2 to TRBJ1-3; the D is unclear. V dropped 7 bases and J dropped 6 bases, with 10 bases sitting between them. The CDR3 is 12 amino acids. Germline values: CDR1 SNHLY, CDR2 FYNNEI.

This clonotype was found a few times. Possible read error: a much larger clone is one base away. The chain recombines TRBV27 with TRBJ2-5; TRBD1 agrees at 9 bases. The germline gives CDR1 MNHEY, CDR2 SMNVEV (reference sequence). The CDR3 has 13 residues. The V and J ends lost 4 bases and 9 bases, in that order; junction bases with no gene match: 6. The CDR3 DNA reads TGTGCCAGCAGTTACTCGACAGGGGGGGCCCAGTACTTC. Translated, it gives CASSYSTGGAQYF.

This clonotype was observed many times. The CDR3 loop reads CAISEVGYEQYF. CDR3 sequence (DNA): TGTGCCATCAGTGAGGTTGGGTACGAGCAGTACTTC. The genes are TRBV10-3 and TRBJ2-7; D not resolved. This CDR3 region has 12 residues. V lost 2 bases to trimming and J lost 4 bases, with 6 bases between them. Germline CDR1 is ENHRY and CDR2 is SYGVKD.

This clonotype was seen ten or more times. The chain employs TRBV20-1 and TRBJ2-1; D gene ambiguous. The V end lost 3 bases, the J end lost 3 bases, and 12 bases lay between the germline ends. CDR3 length: 14 residues. Germline V gene data show CDR1 as DFQATT and CDR2 as SNEGSKA (reference sequence). The CDR3 region has the DNA TGCAGTGCTAGTGGGGTCTACGACTACAATGAGCAGTTCTTC. This gives the protein CSASGVYDYNEQFF.

Worth noting for this clonotype: A much larger clone lies one base from this, so it may be a read error. J is TRBJ2-5 and V is TRBV14, with D unclear. Per the germline V gene, CDR1 is SGHDN and CDR2 is FVKESK. The CDR3 has 14 residues. The CDR3: CASNQRQVKETQSF. CDR3 nucleotide sequence: TGTGCCAGCAACCAAAGGCAGGTTAAAGAGACCCAGTCCTTC.

This clonotype was seen at least ten times. The rearrangement links TRBV2 to TRBJ1-1, with 7 bases fitting TRBD1. Germline V gene lookup returns CDR1 SNHLY and CDR2 FYNNEI. Losses at the gene ends were 10 bases for V and 4 bases for J; bases not matched to a gene: 9. The length of the CDR3 is 13 residues. CDR3 loop: CATSLQGPTEAFF. DNA for the CDR3: TGTGCCACCAGCCTACAGGGGCCCACTGAAGCTTTCTTT.

The V and J genes are TRBV29-1 and TRBJ2-1; 8 bases map to TRBD2. Germline V gives CDR1 SQVTM, CDR2 ANQGSEA. Trimming at V came to 8 bases and at J to 3 bases, leaving 12 bases not matched to a gene. CDR3 length: 15 amino acids. The chain's CDR3 is CSHRGGGSIYNEQFF. The CDR3 region has the DNA TGCAGCCATAGGGGCGGGGGGAGCATCTACAATGAGCAGTTCTTC.

V is TRBV20-1 and J is TRBJ1-6; unclear D gene. V was clipped by 3 bases and J by 0 bases, with 9 bases between them. Germline V gives CDR1 DFQATT, CDR2 SNEGSKA (reference sequence). The CDR3 length is 15 residues. The chain's CDR3 is CSASTLSSYNSPLHF. The CDR3 DNA reads TGCAGTGCTAGCACCCTCAGCTCCTATAATTCACCCCTCCACTTT.

There are many counts of this clonotype. This rearrangement joins TRBV5-8 to TRBJ1-5, with a possible D match to TRBD1 (5 bases). Looked up from germline, CDR1 is SGHTS and CDR2 is YDEGEE. With 5 bases removed from V and 4 bases from J, the gap between germline ends came to 10 bases. The CDR3 runs 13 residues. As DNA, the CDR3 is TGTGCCAGCAGGACAGTTCCTAATCAGCCCCAGCATTTT. Amino acids: CASRTVPNQPQHF.

This clonotype appeared many times. The chain combines TRBV19 with TRBJ2-2; TRBD2 is a possible D gene (5 bases). V was shortened by 5 bases and J by 6 bases, with 19 bases between the two germline ends. CDR3 length: 16 amino acids. Germline assignment: CDR1 LNHDA and CDR2 SQIVND (reference sequence). The CDR3, as DNA: TGTGCCAGTAGTCCAACTAGACGGTTCGTCGCCGGGGAGCTGTTTTTT. As protein: CASSPTRRFVAGELFF.

With respect to this clonotype: A much larger clone sits a single nucleotide away, making a read error possible. The chain is built from TRBV27 and TRBJ1-4; unclear D gene. CDR1 MNHEY and CDR2 SMNVEV come from the germline V gene (reference sequence). The CDR3 length is 13 residues. Trimming removed 7 bases at V and 4 bases at J, with 10 bases between. The CDR3 nucleotides are TGTGCCAGCACCGACGGGGATAATGAAAAACTGTTTTTT. It specifies CASTDGDNEKLFF.

Ten or more counts support this clonotype. The rearrangement uses TRBV29-1 and TRBJ2-3; no reliable D call. V was pared by 7 bases and J by 4 bases, with 9 bases between. The length of the CDR3 is 11 residues. Looked up from germline, CDR1 is SQVTM and CDR2 is ANQGSEA. The DNA of the CDR3 is TGCAGCGGACGAATAGCAGATACGCAGTATTTT. Translating it yields CSGRIADTQYF.

This clonotype was counted ten times or more. The chain has TRBV20-1 and TRBJ2-3; 10 positions agree with TRBD2. The CDR3 runs 14 residues. The V gene's germline CDR1 is DFQATT and CDR2 SNEGSKA (reference sequence). V was pared by 5 bases and J by 2 bases, with 4 bases of the junction left unmatched. The CDR3 protein is CSAASGGTTDTQYF. Here the CDR3 DNA reads TGCAGTGCTGCTAGCGGGGGAACCACAGATACGCAGTATTTT.

The table lists this clonotype with many counts. The chain has TRBV20-1 and TRBJ1-6; D is perhaps TRBD1 (5 bases). CDR1 is DFQATT, CDR2 SNEGSKA, per germline (reference sequence). Trimming shortened V by 3 bases and J by 0 bases, and 12 bases separated the two germline ends. The CDR3 length is 16 residues. This chain's CDR3 is CSASRGLRSYNSPLHF. In nucleotides, the CDR3 is TGCAGTGCTAGCCGGGGCCTACGCTCCTATAATTCACCCCTCCACTTT.

The V and J genes are TRBV7-3 and TRBJ2-7; 7 nucleotides match TRBD2. V lost 5 bases to trimming and J lost 6 bases; unmatched junction nucleotides: 4. Germline lookup yields CDR1 SGHTA and CDR2 FQGTGA. This CDR3 comprises 12 residues. The CDR3 DNA reads as TGTGCCAGCAGCCCTACGGGGGGCGAGCAGTACGTC. This gives the protein CASSPTGGEQYV.

Ten or more counts support this clonotype. V usage is TRBV7-9 and J usage is TRBJ1-5; D perhaps matches TRBD1 (5 bases). This CDR3 comprises 16 residues. Trimming stripped 1 base from V and 5 bases from J, with 15 bases between. Germline V lookup: CDR1 SEHNR, CDR2 FQNEAQ (reference sequence). CDR3 loop: CASSLGTGWEDQPQHF. In nucleotides, the CDR3 is TGTGCCAGCAGCTTAGGAACAGGATGGGAGGATCAGCCCCAGCATTTT.

A note on this clonotype: The junction differs from germline at one of its ends, possibly a read error. This rearrangement joins TRBV5-1 to TRBJ2-3, with 11 nucleotides matching TRBD2. This CDR3 comprises 16 residues. Germline CDR1 is SGHRS and CDR2 is YFSETQ. The CDR3 reads CAGSLIAGGPTDTQYF. The CDR3 DNA reads as TGCGCCGGCAGCTTAATAGCGGGAGGGCCTACGGATACGCAGTATTTT.

This clonotype was recorded many times. This chain joins TRBV7-2 and TRBJ1-2; D might be TRBD1 (5 bases). Germline V CDR1 and CDR2: SGHTA, FQGNSA. Trimming stripped 5 bases from V and 8 bases from J, with 27 bases between. This CDR3 region has 17 residues. CDR3 region: CASSTRLETATGQGYTF. The CDR3 DNA reads as TGTGCCAGCAGCACCCGATTGGAGACAGCTACCGGCCAGGGCTACACCTTC.

V and J are TRBV7-9 and TRBJ1-3, with TRBD1 matching 7 bases. Germline V lookup: CDR1 SEHNR, CDR2 FQNEAQ (reference sequence). The ends lost 5 bases at V and 2 bases at J; junction bases unmatched: 6. The CDR3 covers 15 residues. The CDR3 DNA reads as TGTGCCAGCAGCATCTCCCAGGGGGCTGGAAACACCATATATTTT. As protein: CASSISQGAGNTIYF.

The chain combines TRBV30 with TRBJ1-4, with D unclear. Germline-derived CDR1 and CDR2 are GTSNPN and SVGIG (reference sequence). The CDR3 is made up of 14 amino acids. Between the trimmed V and J ends, which lost 4 bases and 5 bases, there was a span of 14 bases. The DNA of the CDR3 is TGTGCCTGGACTCCGAGCCCGAACAATGAAAAACTGTTTTTT. Translated, it gives CAWTPSPNNEKLFF. The variable domain in full, completed from reference TRBV30 and TRBJ1-4, reads SQTIHQWPATLVQPVGSPLSLECTVEGTSNPNLYWYRQAAGRGLQLLFYSVGIGQISSEVPQNLSASRPQDRQFILSSKKLLLSDSGFYLCAWTPSPNNEKLFFGSGTQLSVL.

This clonotype was observed many times. This chain connects TRBV19 to TRBJ1-6, with D unresolved. Germline V gives CDR1 LNHDA, CDR2 SQIVND (reference sequence). The CDR3 is 14 residues long. Trimming stripped 7 bases from V and 7 bases from J, with 14 bases between. CDR3 DNA sequence: TGTGCCAGTAAGCCATTTCCGGAGAATTCACCCCTCCACTTT. Protein: CASKPFPENSPLHF.

On this clonotype: A much larger clone lies a single base off, so this may be a read error. The rearrangement links TRBV6-2 or TRBV6-3 to TRBJ1-2; 7 bases line up with TRBD1. V lost 6 bases, J lost 8 bases, and 15 bases stayed unmatched. This CDR3 is 15 amino acids long. Germline CDR1 is MNHEY and CDR2 is SVGEGT. CDR3 sequence reads: CASSPGKQGDRGYTF. The CDR3 DNA is TGTGCCAGCAGCCCCGGTAAGCAGGGGGATAGAGGCTACACCTTC.

This clonotype was counted a few times. A much larger clonotype is one base distant, so this may be a read error. This chain joins TRBV11-2 and TRBJ1-2, with a weak D call TRBD1 (5 bases). Germline V lookup: CDR1 SGHAT, CDR2 FQNNGV. The CDR3 is 14 amino acids. V lost 4 bases, J lost 4 bases, and 13 bases lay in between. The CDR3 sequence is CASSYFRQTYGYTF. Here the CDR3 DNA reads TGTGCCAGCAGCTATTTCAGACAGACCTATGGCTACACCTTC.

Remarks on this clonotype: This may arise from a read error, as a much more abundant clone is one base away. The chain recombines TRBV28 with TRBJ1-5; possibly TRBD1 for D (5 bases). Germline V gene sequence: CDR1 MDHEN, CDR2 SYDVKM. The CDR3 covers 14 residues. V lost 6 bases to trimming and J lost 7 bases, with 16 bases between them. The CDR3 DNA follows: TGTGCCAGCAGCTATGGGGGGATACAACAGCCCCAGCATTTT. Encoded protein: CASSYGGIQQPQHF. The whole variable domain, remainder taken from reference TRBV28 and TRBJ1-5, is DVKVTQSSRYLVKRTGEKVFLECVQDMDHENMFWYRQDPGLGLRLIYFSYDVKMKEKGDIPEGYSVSREKKERFSLILESASTNQTSMYLCASSYGGIQQPQHFGDGTRLSIL.

The V and J genes are TRBV29-1 and TRBJ1-2, with 10 bases lining up with TRBD1. J gave up 4 bases and V 8 bases, and 7 bases lay outside the gene matches. CDR1 and CDR2 (germline): SQVTM, ANQGSEA. The CDR3 runs 13 residues. CDR3 DNA sequence: TGCAGCACGTACCGGGACAGGGGCTATGGCTACACCTTC. This translates into CSTYRDRGYGYTF.

The table lists this clonotype with a few counts. A much larger clone lies one base from this, so it may be a read error. The chain employs TRBV5-5 and TRBJ1-2, with D perhaps TRBD1 (6 bases). Trimming shortened V by 3 bases and J by 4 bases, and 10 bases separated the two germline ends. The CDR3 length is 13 residues. Germline V gene data show CDR1 as SGHKS and CDR2 as YYEKEE (reference sequence). This chain's CDR3 is CASSSGDTYGYTF. CDR3 in DNA: TGTGCCAGCAGCTCGGGGGACACCTATGGCTACACCTTC.

This clonotype showed up just a few times. The chain links TRBV20-1 to TRBJ2-4, with 7 bases that match TRBD2. The CDR3 covers 14 residues. The ends lost 0 bases at V and 7 bases at J; junction bases unmatched: 6. Per the germline V gene, CDR1 is DFQATT and CDR2 is SNEGSKA (reference sequence). The CDR3 protein is CSARDLRGRNIQYF. CDR3 nucleotide sequence: TGCAGTGCTAGAGATTTGCGGGGGAGGAACATTCAGTACTTC.

The table lists this clonotype with many counts. The CDR3, as DNA: TGTGCCAGCAGACTAGCGGGGCCCCGTACGCAGTATTTT. Amino acid sequence: CASRLAGPRTQYF. V usage is TRBV6-2 or TRBV6-3 and J usage is TRBJ2-3; TRBD2 aligns across 10 bases. With V trimmed by 6 bases and J by 8 bases, 5 bases remained unmatched. The length of the CDR3 is 13 residues. Germline V CDR1 and CDR2: MNHEY, SVGEGT.

This clonotype was recorded many times. This sequence joins TRBV4-1 and TRBJ1-4; D is unclear. Trimming removed 2 bases at V and 4 bases at J, with 17 bases between. Per germline, CDR1 MGHRA and CDR2 YSYEKL. This CDR3 is 17 amino acids long. CDR3 amino acids: CASSQLFLGSDNEKLFF. CDR3 nucleotide sequence: TGCGCCAGCAGCCAACTCTTCCTGGGCAGCGATAATGAAAAACTGTTTTTT.